The entry below describes one T cell receptor beta chain. The data stem from a study of OX40 agonist ivuxolimab in advanced cancers. Across the whole study: Ivuxolimab, an antibody acting as an agonist of OX40 (CD134), was used to treat patients. Participants averaged approximately 65 years of age (range roughly 20 to 90) and were 75% to 90% male.

CDR1 is MGHRA and CDR2 is YSYEKL in the germline V gene. Trimming took 3 bases from V and 5 from J; bases not matched to a gene: 7. This CDR3 region has 16 residues. The protocol was immunoSEQ multiplex PCR, while the TCRdb copy is restricted to in-frame clones and leaves out a portion. The sample contains fewer than 65,000 clones, approximately 93% of which appear only once. The receptor was isolated from an adult with an advanced solid tumor such as melanoma, head and neck, liver or kidney cancer. The chain uses TRBV4-1 and TRBJ2-1; 10 positions match TRBD1. Sequences were derived from CD4+ or CD8+ T cells sorted from blood, sampled in a trial of the OX40 agonist ivuxolimab. CDR3: CASSHIGQGDNNEQFF. Written as DNA, the CDR3 is TGCGCCAGCAGCCATATAGGACAGGGGGATAACAATGAGCAGTTCTTC.